Presented here are 18 T cell receptor beta chains from one specimen sequenced in a study of technical replicates of blood from a few donors. Sequencing was performed with immunoSEQ multiplex PCR; in TCRdb, only in-frame clones are kept and a portion is missing. The top ten hold about 3% of the sample, which has some 56,000 clones, roughly 95% seen once. The sample comprised PBMCs. These receptors all stem from a human donor in good health. Some clones in this sample may be carry-over from other donors' samples.

V and J are TRBV5-5 and TRBJ1-2, with 8 bases aligning to TRBD1. The V segment lost 4 bases and the J segment 5 bases; nucleotides outside the gene matches: 7. The CDR3 totals 14 residues. Germline V gene lookup returns CDR1 SGHKS and CDR2 YYEKEE (reference sequence). The CDR3: CASSLDRGRYGYTF. In DNA, the CDR3 is TGTGCCAGCAGCCTTGACAGGGGAAGGTATGGCTACACCTTC. The full variable domain, its missing parts supplied by reference TRBV5-5 and TRBJ1-2, is DAGVTQSPTHLIKTRGQQVTLRCSPISGHKSVSWYQQVLGQGPQFIFQYYEKEERGRGNFPDRFSARQFPNYSSELNVNALLLGDSALYLCASSLDRGRYGYTFGSGTRLTVV.

The chain combines TRBV5-1 with TRBJ2-7, with D unclear. Trimming removed 0 bases from V and 0 bases from J, with 10 bases in between. The germline gives CDR1 SGHRS, CDR2 YFSETQ. The CDR3 sequence is 15 residues long. The CDR3 nucleotides read TGCGCCAGCAGCTTGGACTACCCCTTCTCCTACGAGCAGTACTTC. Its translation is CASSLDYPFSYEQYF.

The chain combines TRBV18 with TRBJ1-2, with D hard to call. This CDR3 region has 13 residues. The V gene's germline CDR1 is KGHSH and CDR2 LQKENI. V lost 4 bases, J lost 3 bases, and 9 bases lay in between. CDR3 region: CASSLQEYYGYTF. The DNA for the CDR3 is TGTGCCAGCTCACTCCAGGAATACTATGGCTACACCTTC. Using reference TRBV18 and TRBJ1-2 for the parts outside the CDR3, the full variable domain is NAGVMQNPRHLVRRRGQEARLRCSPMKGHSHVYWYRQLPEEGLKFMVYLQKENIIDESGMPKERFSAEFPKEGPSILRIQQVVRGDSAAYFCASSLQEYYGYTFGSGTRLTVV.

The rearrangement uses TRBV7-3 and TRBJ2-3; TRBD2 might be the D (7 bases). Trimming left V 5 bases short and J 4 bases short, with 16 bases between. CDR1 SGHTA and CDR2 FQGTGA come from the germline V gene. The CDR3 spans 15 residues. In DNA, the CDR3 is TGTGCCAGCAGCACAACGGGGGGCCGGGCAGATACGCAGTATTTT. This codes for CASSTTGGRADTQYF.

The chain combines TRBV7-3 with TRBJ2-2, with D perhaps matching TRBD2 (6 bases). The CDR3 has 18 residues. The V end lost 1 base, the J end lost 6 bases, and 21 bases lay between the germline ends. Germline CDR1 reads SGHTA; CDR2 reads FQGTGA. The CDR3 coding sequence is TGTGCCAGCAGCTTAATCGGCGGGATGTCGATAAACGCCGGGGAGCTGTTTTTT. Translating it yields CASSLIGGMSINAGELFF. Full variable domain (outside the CDR3, taken from reference TRBV7-3 and TRBJ2-2): GAGVSQTPSNKVTEKGKYVELRCDPISGHTALYWYRQSLGQGPEFLIYFQGTGAADDSGLPNDRFFAVRPEGSVSTLKIQRTERGDSAVYLCASSLIGGMSINAGELFFGEGSRLTVL.

The chain has TRBV29-1 and TRBJ1-5; the D is unclear. CDR1 and CDR2 (germline): SQVTM, ANQGSEA. This CDR3 comprises 13 residues. V dropped 1 base and J dropped 9 bases, with 13 bases sitting between them. The CDR3 sequence is CSVEAGAEWPQHF. The CDR3 DNA reads TGCAGCGTTGAAGCGGGTGCGGAGTGGCCCCAGCATTTT.

This chain links TRBV5-1 with TRBJ1-6; TRBD1 agrees at 8 bases. The length of the CDR3 is 15 residues. J gave up 6 bases and V 1 base, and 3 bases lay outside the gene matches. Looked up from germline, CDR1 is SGHRS and CDR2 is YFSETQ. The DNA for the CDR3 is TGCGCCAGCAGCTTGCCACAGGGGGGTAATTCACCCCTCCACTTT. This translates into CASSLPQGGNSPLHF.

The CDR3: CASSLAWDSSEAFF. The CDR3 DNA reads as TGCGCCAGCAGCTTGGCCTGGGACAGCTCTGAAGCTTTCTTT. The chain has TRBV5-1 and TRBJ1-1; TRBD1 aligns across 7 bases. There are 14 residues in the CDR3. V was pared by 0 bases and J by 6 bases, with 5 bases of the junction left unmatched. Germline V gene lookup returns CDR1 SGHRS and CDR2 YFSETQ.

This clone was found once. The chain is built from TRBV7-2 and TRBJ2-3; D possibly corresponds to TRBD2 (6 bases). Germline lookup yields CDR1 SGHTA and CDR2 FQGNSA. With 1 base removed from V and 6 bases from J, the gap between germline ends came to 17 bases. This CDR3 region has 16 residues. CDR3 amino acids: CASSLEGGRVGDTQYF. The CDR3 DNA sequence: TGTGCCAGCAGCTTAGAGGGAGGTAGGGTCGGGGATACGCAGTATTTT.

The rearrangement links TRBV9 to TRBJ1-1, with D possibly TRBD1 on 6 matching bases. Trimming cost V 2 bases and J 3 bases, with 14 bases left between them. Germline loops: CDR1 SGDLS, CDR2 YYNGEE. CDR3 length: 15 amino acids. CDR3 nucleotide sequence: TGTGCCAGCAGCGTGAGGACAGATACGGACACTGAAGCTTTCTTT. Translating gives CASSVRTDTDTEAFF.

This chain connects TRBV11-3 to TRBJ2-5; 9 bases are shared with TRBD1. Germline values: CDR1 SGHNT, CDR2 YENEEA. V was clipped by 11 bases and J by 5 bases; unmatched bases: 9. CDR3 length equals 13 residues. CDR3 sequence reads: CAGRTGGEETQYF. As DNA, the CDR3 is TGTGCCGGAAGAACAGGGGGCGAGGAGACCCAGTACTTC.

CDR3 DNA: TGTGCCAGCAGCTCAAGGTCAGGGAGCACAGATACGCAGTATTTT. Translated, it gives CASSSRSGSTDTQYF. The rearrangement joins TRBV7-2 to TRBJ2-3; a weak D match, TRBD1 (5 bases). In germline, CDR1 is SGHTA, CDR2 FQGNSA. CDR3 length: 15 amino acids. Trimming took 4 bases from V and 0 from J, leaving 11 bases between them.

This chain connects TRBV5-1 to TRBJ2-4; a weak D match, TRBD2 (6 bases). V lost 3 bases and J lost 7, with 11 bases in between. The CDR3 spans 13 residues. The V gene's germline CDR1 is SGHRS and CDR2 YFSETQ. The CDR3: CASSSAGGNIQYF. The CDR3 DNA reads as TGCGCCAGCAGCTCGGCAGGAGGGAACATTCAGTACTTC.

DNA for the CDR3: TGTGCCTGGAGTGACGATCCGAGTTACGAGCAGTACTTC. It yields the protein CAWSDDPSYEQYF. The chain recombines TRBV30 with TRBJ2-7; D unclear. There are 13 residues in the CDR3. The germline V gene has CDR1 GTSNPN and CDR2 SVGIG (reference sequence). Trimming pared 1 base from V and 4 bases from J, leaving 11 bases between.

This sequence joins TRBV7-6 and TRBJ2-3; D possibly corresponds to TRBD2 (5 bases). CDR3 length: 12 residues. Germline loops: CDR1 SGHVS, CDR2 FNYEAQ. Trimming shortened V by 5 bases and J by 8 bases, and 11 bases separated the two germline ends. The CDR3 here is CASSPSRGTQYF. The CDR3 region has the DNA TGTGCCAGCAGCCCCAGCCGGGGTACGCAGTATTTT.

This sequence joins TRBV30 and TRBJ2-4; a possible D gene is TRBD2 (5 bases). CDR1 and CDR2 (germline): GTSNPN, SVGIG (reference sequence). Trimming stripped 0 bases from V and 16 bases from J, with 19 bases between. The CDR3 runs to 13 residues. The CDR3 DNA sequence: TGTGCCTGGAGTGTAAGGCCTTGGACTCAGGCATACTTC. Amino acids: CAWSVRPWTQAYF.

This chain links TRBV7-9 with TRBJ2-2; D not certain. V was shortened by 2 bases and J by 1 base, with 8 bases between the two germline ends. The CDR3 has 15 residues. Per the germline V gene, CDR1 is SEHNR and CDR2 is FQNEAQ (reference sequence). The CDR3 here is CASSLLAENTGELFF. The CDR3 nucleotides read TGTGCCAGCAGCTTATTAGCAGAGAACACCGGGGAGCTGTTTTTT.

J is TRBJ2-1 and V is TRBV4-1; D is undetermined. Germline-derived CDR1 and CDR2 are MGHRA and YSYEKL. The CDR3 sequence is 15 residues long. The V end was cut by 3 bases, the J end by 14 bases, with 23 bases between. CDR3 in amino acids: CASSHDNRRRGGEFF. DNA of the CDR3: TGCGCCAGCAGCCACGATAATCGCCGTCGTGGCGGCGAGTTCTTC.